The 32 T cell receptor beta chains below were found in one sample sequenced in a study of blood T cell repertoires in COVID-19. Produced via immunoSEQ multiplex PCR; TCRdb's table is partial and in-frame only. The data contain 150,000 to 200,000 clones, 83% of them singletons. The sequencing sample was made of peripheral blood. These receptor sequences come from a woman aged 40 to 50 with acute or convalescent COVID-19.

The CDR3, as DNA: TGTGCCAGCAGCGTAGCACTATCGTTGGACTATGGCTACACCTTC. Its translation: CASSVALSLDYGYTF. The V and J genes are TRBV9 and TRBJ1-2; no clear D. This CDR3 contains 15 residues. Germline V lookup: CDR1 SGDLS, CDR2 YYNGEE. Trimming took off 0 bases at V and 3 bases at J, with 12 bases between the two ends.

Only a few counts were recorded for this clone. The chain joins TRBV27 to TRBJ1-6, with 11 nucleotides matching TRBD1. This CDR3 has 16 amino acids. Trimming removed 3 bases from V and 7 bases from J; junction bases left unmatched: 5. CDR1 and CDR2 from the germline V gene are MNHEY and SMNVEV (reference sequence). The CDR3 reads CASSFRWDRGNSPLHF. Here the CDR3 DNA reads TGTGCCAGCAGTTTCAGGTGGGACAGGGGGAATTCACCCCTCCACTTT.

The DNA of the CDR3 is TGTGCCAGCAGCCCGGGGAGCGCACTCTACAATGAGCAGTTCTTC. This gives the protein CASSPGSALYNEQFF. This rearrangement joins TRBV9 to TRBJ2-1; D may be TRBD2 (5 bases). The CDR3 spans 15 residues. V lost 4 bases to trimming and J lost 3 bases, with 14 bases between them. From germline, CDR1 is SGDLS and CDR2 YYNGEE.

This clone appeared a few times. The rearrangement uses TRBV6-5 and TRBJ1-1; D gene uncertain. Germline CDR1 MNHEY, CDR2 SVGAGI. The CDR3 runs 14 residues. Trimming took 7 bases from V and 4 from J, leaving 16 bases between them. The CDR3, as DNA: TGTGCCAGCACCCATCGGGAGATTGGCACTGAAGCTTTCTTT. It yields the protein CASTHREIGTEAFF.

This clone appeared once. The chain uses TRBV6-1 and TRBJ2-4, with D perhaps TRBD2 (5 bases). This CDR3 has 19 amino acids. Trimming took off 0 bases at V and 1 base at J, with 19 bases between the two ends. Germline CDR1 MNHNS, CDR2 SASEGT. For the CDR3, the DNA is TGTGCCAGCAGTGAAGCGGATGGGCGGGTTTTGGCCGCCAAAAACATTCAGTACTTC. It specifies CASSEADGRVLAAKNIQYF.

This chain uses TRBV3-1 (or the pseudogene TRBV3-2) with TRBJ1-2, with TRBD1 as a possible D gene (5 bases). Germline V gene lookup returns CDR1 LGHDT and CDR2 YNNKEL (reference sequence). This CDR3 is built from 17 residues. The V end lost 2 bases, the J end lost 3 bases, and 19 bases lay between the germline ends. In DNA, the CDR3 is TGTGCCAGCAGCCAAAGGGGTCTAGGGCGGCAGGACTATGGCTACACCTTC. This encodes CASSQRGLGRQDYGYTF.

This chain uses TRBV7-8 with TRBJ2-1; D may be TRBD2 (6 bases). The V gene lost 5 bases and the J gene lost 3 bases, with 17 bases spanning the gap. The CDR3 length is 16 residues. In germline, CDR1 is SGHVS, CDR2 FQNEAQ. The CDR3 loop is CASSRTRAGRYNEQFF. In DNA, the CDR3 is TGTGCCAGCAGCCGAACACGAGCGGGCCGCTACAATGAGCAGTTCTTC.

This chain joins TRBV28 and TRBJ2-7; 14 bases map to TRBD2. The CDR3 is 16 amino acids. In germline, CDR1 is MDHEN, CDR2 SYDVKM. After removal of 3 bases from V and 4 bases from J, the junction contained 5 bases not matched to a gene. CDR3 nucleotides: TGTGCCAGCAGTTTTTGGACTAGCGGGAGGAGGTACGAGCAGTACTTC. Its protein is CASSFWTSGRRYEQYF.

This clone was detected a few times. CDR3 protein: CASTLGGYLGGLFNQPQHF. The CDR3 DNA reads as TGTGCCAGCACCCTCGGGGGGTACTTAGGGGGACTCTTTAATCAGCCCCAGCATTTT. The chain recombines TRBV28 with TRBJ1-5; D might be TRBD1 (6 bases). Trimming left V 7 bases short and J 4 bases short, with 29 bases between. The CDR3 spans 19 residues. The germline V gene has CDR1 MDHEN and CDR2 SYDVKM.

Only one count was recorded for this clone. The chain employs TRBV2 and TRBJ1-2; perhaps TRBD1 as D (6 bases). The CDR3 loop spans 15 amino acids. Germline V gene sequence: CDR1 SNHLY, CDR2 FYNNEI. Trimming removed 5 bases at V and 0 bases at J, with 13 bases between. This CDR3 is CASSKTGDPNYGYTF. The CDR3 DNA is TGTGCCAGCAGTAAGACAGGTGATCCTAACTATGGCTACACCTTC.

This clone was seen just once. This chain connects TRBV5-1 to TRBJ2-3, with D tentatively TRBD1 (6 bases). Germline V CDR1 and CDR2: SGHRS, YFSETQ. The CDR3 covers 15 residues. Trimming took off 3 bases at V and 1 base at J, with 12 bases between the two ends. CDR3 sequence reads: CASSSQGIRTDTQYF. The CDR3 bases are TGCGCCAGCAGCTCCCAGGGGATACGCACAGATACGCAGTATTTT.

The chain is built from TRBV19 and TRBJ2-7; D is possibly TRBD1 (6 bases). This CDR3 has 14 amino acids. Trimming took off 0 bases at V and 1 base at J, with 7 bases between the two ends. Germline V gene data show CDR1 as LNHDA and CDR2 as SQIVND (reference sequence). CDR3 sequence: CASSIEGQSYEQYF. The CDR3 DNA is TGTGCCAGTAGTATAGAGGGACAATCCTACGAGCAGTACTTC.

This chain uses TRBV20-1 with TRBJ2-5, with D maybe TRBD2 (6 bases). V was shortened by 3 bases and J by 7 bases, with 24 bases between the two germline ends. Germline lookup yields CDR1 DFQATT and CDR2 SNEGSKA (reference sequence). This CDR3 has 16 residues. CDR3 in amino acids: CSASPPRRGIRGTQYF. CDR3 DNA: TGCAGTGCTAGTCCCCCCCGGCGCGGGATTAGGGGGACCCAGTACTTC.

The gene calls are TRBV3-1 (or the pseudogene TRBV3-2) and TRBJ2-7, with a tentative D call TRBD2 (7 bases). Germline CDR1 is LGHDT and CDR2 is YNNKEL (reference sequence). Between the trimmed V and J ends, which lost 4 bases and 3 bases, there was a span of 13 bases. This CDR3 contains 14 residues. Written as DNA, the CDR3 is TGTGCCAGCAGCCCCTGGGGGGGGCTCTACGAGCAGTACTTC. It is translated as CASSPWGGLYEQYF.

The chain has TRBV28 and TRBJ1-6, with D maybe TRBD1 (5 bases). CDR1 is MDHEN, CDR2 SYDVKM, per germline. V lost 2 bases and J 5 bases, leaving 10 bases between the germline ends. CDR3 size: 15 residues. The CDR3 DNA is TGTGCCAGCAGTTTAGAACAGGTCGATAATTCACCCCTCCACTTT. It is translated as CASSLEQVDNSPLHF. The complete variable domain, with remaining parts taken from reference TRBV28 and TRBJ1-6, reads DVKVTQSSRYLVKRTGEKVFLECVQDMDHENMFWYRQDPGLGLRLIYFSYDVKMKEKGDIPEGYSVSREKKERFSLILESASTNQTSMYLCASSLEQVDNSPLHFGNGTRLTVT.

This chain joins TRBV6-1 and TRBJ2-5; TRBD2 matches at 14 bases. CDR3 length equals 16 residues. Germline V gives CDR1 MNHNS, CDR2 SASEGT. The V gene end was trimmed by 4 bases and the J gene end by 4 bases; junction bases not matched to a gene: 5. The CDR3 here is CASSGHGLAGGETQYF. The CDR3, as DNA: TGTGCCAGCAGTGGGCACGGACTAGCGGGAGGAGAGACCCAGTACTTC.

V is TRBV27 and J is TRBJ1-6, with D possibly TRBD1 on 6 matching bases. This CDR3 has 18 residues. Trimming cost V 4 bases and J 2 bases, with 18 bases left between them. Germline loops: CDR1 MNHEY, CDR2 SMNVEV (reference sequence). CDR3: CASSSRGGGNPYNSPLHF. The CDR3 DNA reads TGTGCCAGCAGTTCTCGGGGGGGCGGGAACCCCTATAATTCACCCCTCCACTTT.

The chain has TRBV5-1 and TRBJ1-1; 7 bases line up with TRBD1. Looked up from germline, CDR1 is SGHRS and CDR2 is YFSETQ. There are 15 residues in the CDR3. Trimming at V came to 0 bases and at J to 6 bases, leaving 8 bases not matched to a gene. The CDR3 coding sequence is TGCGCCAGCAGCTTGGTCGAAACAGGGGAGGCTGAAGCTTTCTTT. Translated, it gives CASSLVETGEAEAFF.

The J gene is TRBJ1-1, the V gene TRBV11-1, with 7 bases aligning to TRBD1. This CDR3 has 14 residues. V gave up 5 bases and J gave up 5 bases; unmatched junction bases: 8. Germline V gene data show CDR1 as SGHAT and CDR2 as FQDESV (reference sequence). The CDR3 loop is CASSHRGGGTEAFF. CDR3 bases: TGTGCCAGCAGCCACAGGGGTGGGGGAACTGAAGCTTTCTTT. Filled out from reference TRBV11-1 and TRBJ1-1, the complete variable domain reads EAEVAQSPRYKITEKSQAVAFWCDPISGHATLYWYRQILGQGPELLVQFQDESVVDDSQLPKDRFSAERLKGVDSTLKIQPAELGDSAMYLCASSHRGGGTEAFFGQGTRLTVV.

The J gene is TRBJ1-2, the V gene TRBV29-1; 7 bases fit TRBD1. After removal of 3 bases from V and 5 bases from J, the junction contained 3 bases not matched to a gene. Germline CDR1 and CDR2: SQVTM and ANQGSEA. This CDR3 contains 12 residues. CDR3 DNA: TGCAGCGTTGAGGAGGGGGCGTATGGCTACACCTTC. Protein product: CSVEEGAYGYTF.

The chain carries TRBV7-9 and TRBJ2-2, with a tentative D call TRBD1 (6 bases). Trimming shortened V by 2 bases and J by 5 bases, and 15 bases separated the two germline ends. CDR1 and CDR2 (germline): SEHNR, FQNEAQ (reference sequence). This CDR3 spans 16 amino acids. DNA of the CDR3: TGTGCCAGCAGCTTACCAGTGGACAGACCGACCGGGGAGCTGTTTTTT. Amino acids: CASSLPVDRPTGELFF. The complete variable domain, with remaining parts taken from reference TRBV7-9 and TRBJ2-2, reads DTGVSQNPRHKITKRGQNVTFRCDPISEHNRLYWYRQTLGQGPEFLTYFQNEAQLEKSRLLSDRFSAERPKGSFSTLEIQRTEQGDSAMYLCASSLPVDRPTGELFFGEGSRLTVL.

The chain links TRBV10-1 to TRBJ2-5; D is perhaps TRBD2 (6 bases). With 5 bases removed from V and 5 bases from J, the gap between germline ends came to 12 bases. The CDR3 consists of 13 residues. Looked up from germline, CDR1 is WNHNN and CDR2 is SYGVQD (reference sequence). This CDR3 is CASSLGGGETQYF. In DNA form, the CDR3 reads TGCGCCAGCAGTCTCGGGGGTGGCGAGACCCAGTACTTC.

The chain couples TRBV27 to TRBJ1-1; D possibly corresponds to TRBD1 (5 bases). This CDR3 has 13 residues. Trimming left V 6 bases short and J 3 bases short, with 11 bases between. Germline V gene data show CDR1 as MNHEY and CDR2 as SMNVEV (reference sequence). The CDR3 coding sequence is TGTGCCAGCAGGCCAGACAGTTACACTGAAGCTTTCTTT. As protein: CASRPDSYTEAFF.

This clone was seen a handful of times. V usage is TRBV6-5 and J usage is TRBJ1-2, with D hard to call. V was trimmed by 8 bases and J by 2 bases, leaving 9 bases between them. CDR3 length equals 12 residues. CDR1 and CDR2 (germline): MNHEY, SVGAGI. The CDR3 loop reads CASGERNYGYTF. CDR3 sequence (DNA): TGTGCCAGCGGGGAGAGGAACTATGGCTACACCTTC.

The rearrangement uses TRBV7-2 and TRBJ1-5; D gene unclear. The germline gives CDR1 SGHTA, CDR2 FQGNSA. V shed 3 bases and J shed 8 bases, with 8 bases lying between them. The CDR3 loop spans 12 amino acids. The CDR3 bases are TGTGCCAGCAGCTTCCCCTCGGAGCCCCAGCATTTT. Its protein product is CASSFPSEPQHF.

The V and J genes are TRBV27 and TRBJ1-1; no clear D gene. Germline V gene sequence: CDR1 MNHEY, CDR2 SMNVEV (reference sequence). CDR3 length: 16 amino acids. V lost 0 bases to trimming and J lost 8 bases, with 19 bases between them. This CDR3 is CASSLSRRAGIFEAFF. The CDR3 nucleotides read TGTGCCAGCAGTTTATCTCGACGGGCCGGGATTTTCGAAGCTTTCTTT.

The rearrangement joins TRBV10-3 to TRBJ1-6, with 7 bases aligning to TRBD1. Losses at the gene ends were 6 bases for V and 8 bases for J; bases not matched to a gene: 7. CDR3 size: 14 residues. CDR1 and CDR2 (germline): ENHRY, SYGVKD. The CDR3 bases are TGTGCCATCAGGGGGAGGAGGGGGCATTCACCCCTCCACTTT. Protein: CAIRGRRGHSPLHF.

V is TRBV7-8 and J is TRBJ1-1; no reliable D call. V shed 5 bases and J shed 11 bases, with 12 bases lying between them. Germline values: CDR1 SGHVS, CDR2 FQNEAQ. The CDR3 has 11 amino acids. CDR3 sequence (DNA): TGTGCCAGCAGCACGGTACGCGAGGCTTTCTTT. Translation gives CASSTVREAFF.

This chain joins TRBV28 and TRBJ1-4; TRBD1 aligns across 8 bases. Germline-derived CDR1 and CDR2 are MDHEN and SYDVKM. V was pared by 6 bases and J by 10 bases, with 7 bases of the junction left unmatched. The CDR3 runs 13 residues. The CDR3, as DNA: TGTGCCAGCAGCCCCCCAGGGGGCGGAAAACTGTTTTTT. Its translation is CASSPPGGGKLFF.

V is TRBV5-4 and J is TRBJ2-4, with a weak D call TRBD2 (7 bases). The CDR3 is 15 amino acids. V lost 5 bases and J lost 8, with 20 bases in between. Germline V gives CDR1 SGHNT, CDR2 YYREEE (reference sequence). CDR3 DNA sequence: TGTGCCAGCAGTTCGAAGATAGGGGGGGAGGACATTCAGTACTTC. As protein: CASSSKIGGEDIQYF. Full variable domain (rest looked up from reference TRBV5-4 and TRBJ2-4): ETGVTQSPTHLIKTRGQQVTLRCSSQSGHNTVSWYQQALGQGPQFIFQYYREEENGRGNFPPRFSGLQFPNYSSELNVNALELDDSALYLCASSSKIGGEDIQYFGAGTRLSVL.

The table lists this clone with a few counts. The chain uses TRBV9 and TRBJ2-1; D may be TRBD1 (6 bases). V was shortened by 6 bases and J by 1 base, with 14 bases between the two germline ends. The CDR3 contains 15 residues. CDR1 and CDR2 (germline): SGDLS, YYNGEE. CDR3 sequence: CASTREGESYNEQFF. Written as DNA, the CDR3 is TGTGCCAGCACCCGTGAGGGGGAGTCCTACAATGAGCAGTTCTTC.

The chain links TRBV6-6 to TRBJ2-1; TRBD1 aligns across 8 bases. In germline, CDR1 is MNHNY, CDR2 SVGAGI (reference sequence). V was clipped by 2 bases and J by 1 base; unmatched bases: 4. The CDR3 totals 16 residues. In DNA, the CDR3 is TGTGCCAGCAGTTACCGCAGGGGGCGTTCCTACAATGAGCAGTTCTTC. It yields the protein CASSYRRGRSYNEQFF.